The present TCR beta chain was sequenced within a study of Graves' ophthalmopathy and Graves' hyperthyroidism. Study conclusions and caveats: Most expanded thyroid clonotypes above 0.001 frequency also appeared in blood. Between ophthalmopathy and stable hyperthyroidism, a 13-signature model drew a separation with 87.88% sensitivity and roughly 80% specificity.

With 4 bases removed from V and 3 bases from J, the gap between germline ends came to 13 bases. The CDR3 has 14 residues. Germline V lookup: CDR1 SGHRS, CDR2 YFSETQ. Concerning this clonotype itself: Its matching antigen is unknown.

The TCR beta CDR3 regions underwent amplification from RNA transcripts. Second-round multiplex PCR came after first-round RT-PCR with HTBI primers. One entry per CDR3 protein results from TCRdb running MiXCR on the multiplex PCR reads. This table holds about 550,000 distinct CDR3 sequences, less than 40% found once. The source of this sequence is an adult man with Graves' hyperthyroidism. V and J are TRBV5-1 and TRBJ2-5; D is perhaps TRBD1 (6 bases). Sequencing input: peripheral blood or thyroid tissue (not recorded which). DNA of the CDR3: TGCGCCAGCAGCGCCACAGGGTTCGAAGAGACCCAGTACTTC. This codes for CASSATGFEETQYF. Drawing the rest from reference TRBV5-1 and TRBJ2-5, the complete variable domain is KAGVTQTPRYLIKTRGQQVTLSCSPISGHRSVSWYQQTPGQGLQFLFEYFSETQRNKGNFPGRFSGRQFSNSRSEMNVSTLELGDSALYLCASSATGFEETQYFGPGTRLLVL.